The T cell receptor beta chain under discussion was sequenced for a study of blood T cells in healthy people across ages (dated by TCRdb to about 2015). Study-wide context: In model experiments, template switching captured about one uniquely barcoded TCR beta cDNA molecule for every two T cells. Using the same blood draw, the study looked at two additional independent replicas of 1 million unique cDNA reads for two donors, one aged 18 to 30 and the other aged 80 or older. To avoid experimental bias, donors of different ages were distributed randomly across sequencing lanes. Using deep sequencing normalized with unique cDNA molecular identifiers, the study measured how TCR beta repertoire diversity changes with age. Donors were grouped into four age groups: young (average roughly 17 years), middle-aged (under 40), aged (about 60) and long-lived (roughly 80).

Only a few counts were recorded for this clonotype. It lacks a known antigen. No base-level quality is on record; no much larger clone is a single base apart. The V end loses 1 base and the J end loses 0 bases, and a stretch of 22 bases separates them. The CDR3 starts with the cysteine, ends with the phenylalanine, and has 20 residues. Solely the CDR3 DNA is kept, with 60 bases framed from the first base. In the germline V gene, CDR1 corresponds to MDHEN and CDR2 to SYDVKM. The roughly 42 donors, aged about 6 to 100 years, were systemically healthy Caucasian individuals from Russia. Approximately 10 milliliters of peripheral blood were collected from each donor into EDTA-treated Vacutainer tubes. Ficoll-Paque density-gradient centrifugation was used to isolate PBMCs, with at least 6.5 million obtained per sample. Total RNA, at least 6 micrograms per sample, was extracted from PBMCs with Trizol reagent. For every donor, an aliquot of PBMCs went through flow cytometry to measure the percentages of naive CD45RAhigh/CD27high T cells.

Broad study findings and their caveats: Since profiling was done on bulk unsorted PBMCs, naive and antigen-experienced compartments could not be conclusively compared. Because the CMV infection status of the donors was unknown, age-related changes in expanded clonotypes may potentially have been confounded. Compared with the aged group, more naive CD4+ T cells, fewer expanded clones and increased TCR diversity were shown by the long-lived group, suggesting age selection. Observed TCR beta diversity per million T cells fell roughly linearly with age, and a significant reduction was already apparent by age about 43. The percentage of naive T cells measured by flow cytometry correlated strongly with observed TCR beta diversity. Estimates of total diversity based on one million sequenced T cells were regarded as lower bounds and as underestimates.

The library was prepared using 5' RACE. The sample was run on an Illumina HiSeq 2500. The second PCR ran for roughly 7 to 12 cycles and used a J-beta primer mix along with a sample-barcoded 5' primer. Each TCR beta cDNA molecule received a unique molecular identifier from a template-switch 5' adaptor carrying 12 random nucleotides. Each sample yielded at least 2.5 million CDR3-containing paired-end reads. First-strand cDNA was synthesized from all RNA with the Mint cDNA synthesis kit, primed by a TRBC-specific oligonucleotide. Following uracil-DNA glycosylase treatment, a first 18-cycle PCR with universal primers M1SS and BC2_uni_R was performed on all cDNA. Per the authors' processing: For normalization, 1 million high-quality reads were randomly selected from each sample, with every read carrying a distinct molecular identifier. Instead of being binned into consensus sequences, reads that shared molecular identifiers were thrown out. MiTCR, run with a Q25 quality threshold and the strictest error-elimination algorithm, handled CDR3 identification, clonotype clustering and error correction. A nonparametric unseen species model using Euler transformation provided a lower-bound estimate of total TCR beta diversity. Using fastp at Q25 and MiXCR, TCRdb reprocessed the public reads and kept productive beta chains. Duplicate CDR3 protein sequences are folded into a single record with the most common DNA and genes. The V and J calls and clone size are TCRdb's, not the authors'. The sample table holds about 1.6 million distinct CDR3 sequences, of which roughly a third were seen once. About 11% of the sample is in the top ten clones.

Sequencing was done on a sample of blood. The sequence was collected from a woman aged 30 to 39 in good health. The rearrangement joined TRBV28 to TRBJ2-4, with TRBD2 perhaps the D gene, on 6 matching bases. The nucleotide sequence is TGTGCCAGCAGTTTATACCCGGGGGTCTTTCCAACCGTAGCCAAAAACATTCAGTACTTC. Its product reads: CASSLYPGVFPTVAKNIQYF.